This section outlines one TCR beta chain sequence together with its context. Antigen specificity is unknown. This entry comes from a study of response to subunit inactivated influenza vaccine. Regarding the study as a whole: Few new T cells, the authors suggested, are recruited by each seasonal influenza vaccination.

Germline V gives CDR1 DFQATT, CDR2 SNEGSKA (reference sequence). Trimming took 6 bases from V and 6 from J; bases not matched to a gene: 9. The CDR3 contains 13 residues. TCRdb re-derived calls from the RT-PCR reads in MiXCR, one entry per CDR3 protein. The table lists 500,000 to 750,000 distinct CDR3 sequences, 14% of them singletons. This specimen consisted of PBMCs from blood, obtained approximately 13 days after vaccination. The chain carries TRBV20-1 and TRBJ2-3; 7 nucleotides align to TRBD2. The origin of this receptor is a man aged 45-65 years who received an inactivated influenza vaccine. The CDR3 reads CSAPGLLRDTQYF. The CDR3 DNA is TGCAGTGCGCCGGGACTACTTAGGGATACGCAGTATTTT.